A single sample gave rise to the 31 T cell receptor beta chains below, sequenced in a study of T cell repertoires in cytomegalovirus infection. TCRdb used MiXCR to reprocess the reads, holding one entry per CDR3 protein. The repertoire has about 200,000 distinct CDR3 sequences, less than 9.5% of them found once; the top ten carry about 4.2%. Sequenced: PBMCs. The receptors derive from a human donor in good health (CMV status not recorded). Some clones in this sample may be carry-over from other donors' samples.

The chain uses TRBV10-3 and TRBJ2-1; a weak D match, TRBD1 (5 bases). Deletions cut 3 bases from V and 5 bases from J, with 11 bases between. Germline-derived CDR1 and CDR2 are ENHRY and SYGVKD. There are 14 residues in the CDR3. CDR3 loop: CAISEGQNHNEQFF. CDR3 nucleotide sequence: TGTGCCATCAGTGAAGGACAAAACCACAATGAGCAGTTCTTC.

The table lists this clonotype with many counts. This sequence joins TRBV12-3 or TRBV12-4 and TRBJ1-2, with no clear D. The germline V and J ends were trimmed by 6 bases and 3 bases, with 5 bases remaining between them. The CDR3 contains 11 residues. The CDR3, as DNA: TGTGCCAGCAGCACGGACTATGGCTACACCTTC. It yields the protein CASSTDYGYTF.

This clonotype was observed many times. The DNA for the CDR3 is TGTGCCAGCAGCGGAAGGGACAGGGGCTCCTACGAGCAGTACTTC. Protein: CASSGRDRGSYEQYF. The genes are TRBV7-2 and TRBJ2-7; 10 nucleotides line up with TRBD1. CDR3 length equals 15 residues. With 5 bases clipped from V and 0 bases from J, the junction kept 4 bases outside the gene matches. Germline V gene data show CDR1 as SGHTA and CDR2 as FQGNSA.

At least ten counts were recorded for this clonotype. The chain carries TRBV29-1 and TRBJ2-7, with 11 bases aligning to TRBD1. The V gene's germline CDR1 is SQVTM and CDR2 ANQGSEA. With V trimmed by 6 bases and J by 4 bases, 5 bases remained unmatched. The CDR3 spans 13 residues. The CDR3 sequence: CSVEGQGDYEQYF. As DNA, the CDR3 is TGCAGCGTGGAGGGACAGGGGGATTACGAGCAGTACTTC.

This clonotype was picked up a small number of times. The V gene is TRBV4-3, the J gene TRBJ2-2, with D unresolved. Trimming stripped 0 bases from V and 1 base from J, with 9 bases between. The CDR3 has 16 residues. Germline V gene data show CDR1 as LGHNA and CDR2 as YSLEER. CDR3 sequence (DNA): TGCGCCAGCAGCCAAGATCTGAAGGGGAACACCGGGGAGCTGTTTTTT. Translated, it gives CASSQDLKGNTGELFF.

The CDR3 bases are TGTGCCAGCAGCCGAACCGGGACGGATAGCAATCAGCCCCAGCATTTT. Amino acid sequence: CASSRTGTDSNQPQHF. The chain joins TRBV6-2 or TRBV6-3 to TRBJ1-5, with D possibly matching TRBD1 (5 bases). This CDR3 comprises 16 residues. Germline CDR1 reads MNHEY; CDR2 reads SVGEGT. V lost 6 bases and J 0 bases, leaving 15 bases between the germline ends.

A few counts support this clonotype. The CDR3 region is CSARQGQYGYTF. The CDR3 coding sequence is TGCAGTGCTAGGCAGGGACAGTATGGCTACACCTTC. V is TRBV20-1 and J is TRBJ1-2; 7 bases line up with TRBD1. Looked up from germline, CDR1 is DFQATT and CDR2 is SNEGSKA (reference sequence). The CDR3 is 12 amino acids. V trimming: 3 bases; J trimming: 5 bases; junction bases outside the gene matches: 3.

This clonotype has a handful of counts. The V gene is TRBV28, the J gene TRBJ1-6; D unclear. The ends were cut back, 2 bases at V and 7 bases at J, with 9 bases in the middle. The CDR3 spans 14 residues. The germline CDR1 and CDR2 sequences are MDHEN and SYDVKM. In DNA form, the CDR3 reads TGTGCCAGCAGTTTAAGGACCGGGAATTCACCCCTCCACTTT. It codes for CASSLRTGNSPLHF.

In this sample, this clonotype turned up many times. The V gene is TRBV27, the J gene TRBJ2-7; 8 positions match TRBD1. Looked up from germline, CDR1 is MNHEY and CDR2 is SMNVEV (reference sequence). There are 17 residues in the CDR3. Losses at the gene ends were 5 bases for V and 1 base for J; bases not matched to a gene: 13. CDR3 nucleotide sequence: TGTGCCAGCAGTCCTGACCCTGGGGGACAGGCGTCCTACGAGCAGTACTTC. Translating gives CASSPDPGGQASYEQYF.

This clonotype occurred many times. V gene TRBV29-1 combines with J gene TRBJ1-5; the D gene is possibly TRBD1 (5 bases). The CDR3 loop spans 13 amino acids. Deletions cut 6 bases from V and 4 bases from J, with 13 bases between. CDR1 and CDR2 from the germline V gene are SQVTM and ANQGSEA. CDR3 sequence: CSVRDGGNQPQHF. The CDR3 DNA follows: TGCAGCGTCAGGGACGGGGGGAATCAGCCCCAGCATTTT.

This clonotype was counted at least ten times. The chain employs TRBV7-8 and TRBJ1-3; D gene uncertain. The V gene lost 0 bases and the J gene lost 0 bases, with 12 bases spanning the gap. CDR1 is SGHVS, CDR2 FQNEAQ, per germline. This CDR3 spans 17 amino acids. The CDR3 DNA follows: TGTGCCAGCAGCTTAGCAGTCATCCAGAGCTCTGGAAACACCATATATTTT. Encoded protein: CASSLAVIQSSGNTIYF. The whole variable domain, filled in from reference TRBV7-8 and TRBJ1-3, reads GAGVSQSPRYKVAKRGQDVALRCDPISGHVSLFWYQQALGQGPEFLTYFQNEAQLDKSGLPSDRFFAERPEGSVSTLKIQRTQQEDSAVYLCASSLAVIQSSGNTIYFGEGSWLTVV.

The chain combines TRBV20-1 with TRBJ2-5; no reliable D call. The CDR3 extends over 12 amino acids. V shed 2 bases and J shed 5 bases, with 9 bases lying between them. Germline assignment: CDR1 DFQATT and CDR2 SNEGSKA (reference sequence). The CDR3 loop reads CSARLVDETQYF. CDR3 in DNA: TGCAGTGCTAGACTGGTTGATGAGACCCAGTACTTC.

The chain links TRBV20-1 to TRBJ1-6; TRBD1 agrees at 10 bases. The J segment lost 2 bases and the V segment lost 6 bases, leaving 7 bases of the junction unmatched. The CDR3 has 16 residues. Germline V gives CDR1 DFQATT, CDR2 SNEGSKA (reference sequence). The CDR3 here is CSASGQGLAYNSPLHF. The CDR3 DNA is TGCAGTGCGTCGGGACAGGGGTTGGCCTATAATTCACCCCTCCACTTT.

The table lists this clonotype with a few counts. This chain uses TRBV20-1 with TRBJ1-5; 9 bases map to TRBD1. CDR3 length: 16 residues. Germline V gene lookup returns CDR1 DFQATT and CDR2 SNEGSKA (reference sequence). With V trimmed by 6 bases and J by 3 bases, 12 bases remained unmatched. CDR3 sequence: CSAPYHGTGPNQPQHF. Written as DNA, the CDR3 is TGCAGTGCCCCTTACCATGGGACAGGGCCCAATCAGCCCCAGCATTTT.

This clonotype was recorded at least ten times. CDR3 amino acids: CASSSPTGYTEAFF. The DNA of the CDR3 is TGTGCCAGCAGCTCACCGACAGGGTACACTGAAGCTTTCTTT. The V call is TRBV7-2, the J call TRBJ1-1, with 7 bases fitting TRBD1. This CDR3 is built from 14 residues. V lost 4 bases, J lost 3 bases, and 5 bases stayed unmatched. From germline, CDR1 is SGHTA and CDR2 FQGNSA.

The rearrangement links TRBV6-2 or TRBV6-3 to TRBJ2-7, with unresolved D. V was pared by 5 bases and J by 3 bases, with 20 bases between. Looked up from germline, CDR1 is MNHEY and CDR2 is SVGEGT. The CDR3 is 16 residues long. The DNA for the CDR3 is TGTGCCAGCAGTCCCCGGGCAGGCCGGCGTAACTACGAGCAGTACTTC. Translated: CASSPRAGRRNYEQYF.

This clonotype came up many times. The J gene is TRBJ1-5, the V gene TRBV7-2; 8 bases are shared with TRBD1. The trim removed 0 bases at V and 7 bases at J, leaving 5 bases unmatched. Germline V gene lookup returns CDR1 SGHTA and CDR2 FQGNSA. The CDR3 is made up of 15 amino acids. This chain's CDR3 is CASSLALDRDQPQHF. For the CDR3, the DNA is TGTGCCAGCAGCTTAGCCCTGGACAGGGACCAGCCCCAGCATTTT. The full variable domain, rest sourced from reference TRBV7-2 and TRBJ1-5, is GAGVSQSPSNKVTEKGKDVELRCDPISGHTALYWYRQSLGQGLEFLIYFQGNSAPDKSGLPSDRFSAERTGGSVSTLTIQRTQQEDSAVYLCASSLALDRDQPQHFGDGTRLSIL.

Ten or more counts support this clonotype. In DNA form, the CDR3 reads TGTGCCAGCACTGCTAGGGGGAGGTCCAATGAGCAGTTCTTC. Its protein is CASTARGRSNEQFF. The rearrangement joins TRBV28 to TRBJ2-1; D assignment may be TRBD1 or TRBD2 (6 bases each). The germline V gene encodes CDR1 MDHEN and CDR2 SYDVKM. V was shortened by 7 bases and J by 6 bases, with 16 bases between the two germline ends. The CDR3 runs to 14 residues.

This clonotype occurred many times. This CDR3 reads CASSYPGHQETQYF. CDR3 in DNA: TGTGCCAGCAGCTACCCGGGCCACCAAGAGACCCAGTACTTC. The genes are TRBV11-2 and TRBJ2-5; no definite D call. The V gene's germline CDR1 is SGHAT and CDR2 FQNNGV. This CDR3 is built from 14 residues. The germline V and J ends were trimmed by 4 bases and 0 bases, with 9 bases remaining between them.

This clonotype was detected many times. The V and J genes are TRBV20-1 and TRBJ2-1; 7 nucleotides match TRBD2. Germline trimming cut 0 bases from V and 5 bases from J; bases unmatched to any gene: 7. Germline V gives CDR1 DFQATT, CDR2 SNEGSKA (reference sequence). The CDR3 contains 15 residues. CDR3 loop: CSARDISAGDNEQFF. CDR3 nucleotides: TGCAGTGCTAGAGATATATCTGCGGGGGACAATGAGCAGTTCTTC.

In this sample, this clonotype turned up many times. CDR3 sequence reads: CASSLGTASGDTEAFF. The CDR3 DNA sequence: TGTGCCAGCAGCCTCGGGACGGCCTCCGGAGACACTGAAGCTTTCTTT. The gene calls are TRBV4-2 and TRBJ1-1; perhaps TRBD1 as D (5 bases). The CDR3 is made up of 16 amino acids. Trimming took 4 bases from V and 3 from J, leaving 18 bases between them. CDR1 and CDR2 from the germline V gene are LGHNA and YNFKEQ.

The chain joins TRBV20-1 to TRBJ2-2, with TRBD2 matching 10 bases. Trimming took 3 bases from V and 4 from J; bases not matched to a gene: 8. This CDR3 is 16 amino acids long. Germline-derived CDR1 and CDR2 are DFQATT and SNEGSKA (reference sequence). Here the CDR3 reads CSARRASGGFTGELFF. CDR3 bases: TGCAGTGCTAGGAGGGCTAGCGGGGGATTCACCGGGGAGCTGTTTTTT.

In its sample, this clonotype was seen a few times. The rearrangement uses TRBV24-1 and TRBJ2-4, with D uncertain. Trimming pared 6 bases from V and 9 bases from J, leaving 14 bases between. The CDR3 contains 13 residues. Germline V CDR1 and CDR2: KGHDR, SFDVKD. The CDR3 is CATSLDSSPIQYF. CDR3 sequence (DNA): TGTGCCACCAGTTTGGATTCCTCCCCCATTCAGTACTTC.

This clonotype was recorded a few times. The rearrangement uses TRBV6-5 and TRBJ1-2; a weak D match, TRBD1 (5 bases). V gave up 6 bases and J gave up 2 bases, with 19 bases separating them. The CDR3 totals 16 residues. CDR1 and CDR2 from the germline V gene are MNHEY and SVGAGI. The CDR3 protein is CASSLQVPGSNYGYTF. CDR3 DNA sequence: TGTGCCAGCAGCCTACAGGTTCCGGGTTCCAACTATGGCTACACCTTC.

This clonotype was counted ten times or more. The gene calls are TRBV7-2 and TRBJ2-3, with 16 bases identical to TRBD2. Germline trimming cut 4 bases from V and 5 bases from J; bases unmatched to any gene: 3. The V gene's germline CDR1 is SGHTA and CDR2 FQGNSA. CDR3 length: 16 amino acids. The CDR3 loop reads CASSSGLAGGRDTQYF. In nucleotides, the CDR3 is TGTGCCAGCAGCTCGGGACTAGCGGGGGGGAGAGATACGCAGTATTTT.

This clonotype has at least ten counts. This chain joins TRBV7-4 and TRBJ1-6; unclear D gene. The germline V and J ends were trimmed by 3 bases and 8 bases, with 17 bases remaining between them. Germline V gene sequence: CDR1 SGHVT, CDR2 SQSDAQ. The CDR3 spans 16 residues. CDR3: CASSLRRLGPDSPLHF. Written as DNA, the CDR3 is TGTGCCAGCAGCTTGAGGAGGTTAGGCCCGGATTCACCCCTCCACTTT.

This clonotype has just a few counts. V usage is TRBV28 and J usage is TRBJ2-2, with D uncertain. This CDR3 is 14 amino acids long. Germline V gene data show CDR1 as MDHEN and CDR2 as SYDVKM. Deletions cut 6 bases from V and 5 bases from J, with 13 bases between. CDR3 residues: CASSPTPRTGELFF. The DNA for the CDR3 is TGTGCCAGCAGCCCAACGCCCAGGACCGGGGAGCTGTTTTTT.

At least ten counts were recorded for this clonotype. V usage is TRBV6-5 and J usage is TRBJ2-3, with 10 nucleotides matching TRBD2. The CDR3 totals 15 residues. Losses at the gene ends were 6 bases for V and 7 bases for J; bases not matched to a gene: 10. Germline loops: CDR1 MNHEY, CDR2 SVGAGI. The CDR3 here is CASSRAGGPVNTQYF. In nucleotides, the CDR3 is TGTGCCAGCAGCAGAGCGGGGGGGCCGGTAAATACGCAGTATTTT.

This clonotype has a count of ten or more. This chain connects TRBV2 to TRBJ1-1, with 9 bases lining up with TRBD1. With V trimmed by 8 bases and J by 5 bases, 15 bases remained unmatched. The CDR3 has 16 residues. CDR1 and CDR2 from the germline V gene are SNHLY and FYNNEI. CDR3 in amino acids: CASFPGQGARRTEAFF. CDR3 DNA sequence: TGTGCCAGCTTCCCGGGACAGGGAGCCCGAAGGACTGAAGCTTTCTTT.

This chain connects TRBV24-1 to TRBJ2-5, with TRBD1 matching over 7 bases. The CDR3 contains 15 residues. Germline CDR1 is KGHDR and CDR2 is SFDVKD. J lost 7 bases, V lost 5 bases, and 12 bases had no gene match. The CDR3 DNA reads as TGTGCCACCAGTGGTGACAGAAAAGCAGGGGGGACCCAGTACTTC. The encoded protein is CATSGDRKAGGTQYF.

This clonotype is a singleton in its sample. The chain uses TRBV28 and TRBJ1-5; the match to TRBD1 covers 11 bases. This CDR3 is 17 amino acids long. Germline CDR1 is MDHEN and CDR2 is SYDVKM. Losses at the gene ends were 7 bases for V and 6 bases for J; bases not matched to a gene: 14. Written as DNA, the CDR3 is TGTGCCAGCACCCCCCCAGCTCGGACAGGGGGCAGTCAGCCCCAGCATTTT. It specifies CASTPPARTGGSQPQHF.